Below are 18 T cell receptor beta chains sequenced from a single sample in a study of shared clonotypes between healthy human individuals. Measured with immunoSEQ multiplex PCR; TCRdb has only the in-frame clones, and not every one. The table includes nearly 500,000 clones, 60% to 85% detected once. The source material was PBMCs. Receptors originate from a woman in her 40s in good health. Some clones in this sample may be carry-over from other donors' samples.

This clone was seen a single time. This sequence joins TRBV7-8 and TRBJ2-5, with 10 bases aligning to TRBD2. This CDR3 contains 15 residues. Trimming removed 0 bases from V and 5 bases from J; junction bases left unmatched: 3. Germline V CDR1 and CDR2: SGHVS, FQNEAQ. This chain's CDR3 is CASSLALAGAETQYF. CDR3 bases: TGTGCCAGCAGCTTAGCCCTAGCGGGAGCTGAGACCCAGTACTTC.

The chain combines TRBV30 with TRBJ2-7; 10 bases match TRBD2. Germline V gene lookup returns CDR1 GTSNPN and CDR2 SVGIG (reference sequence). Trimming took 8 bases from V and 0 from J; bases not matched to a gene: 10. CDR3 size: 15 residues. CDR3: CATLQTSGNSYEQYF. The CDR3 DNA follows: TGTGCCACACTCCAAACTAGCGGGAACTCCTACGAGCAGTACTTC.

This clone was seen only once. CDR3 sequence reads: CASSYGNYGYTF. CDR3 sequence (DNA): TGTGCCAGCAGTTACGGAAATTATGGCTACACCTTC. The V and J genes are TRBV28 and TRBJ1-2; no clear D gene. Germline V gene sequence: CDR1 MDHEN, CDR2 SYDVKM. Trimming shortened V by 4 bases and J by 5 bases, and 8 bases separated the two germline ends. CDR3 length equals 12 residues.

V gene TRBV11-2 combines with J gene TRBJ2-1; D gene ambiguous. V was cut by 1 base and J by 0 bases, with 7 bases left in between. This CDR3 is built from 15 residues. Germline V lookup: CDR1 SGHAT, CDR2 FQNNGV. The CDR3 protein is CASSLARSSYNEQFF. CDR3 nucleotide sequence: TGTGCCAGCAGCTTAGCGAGGAGCTCCTACAATGAGCAGTTCTTC.

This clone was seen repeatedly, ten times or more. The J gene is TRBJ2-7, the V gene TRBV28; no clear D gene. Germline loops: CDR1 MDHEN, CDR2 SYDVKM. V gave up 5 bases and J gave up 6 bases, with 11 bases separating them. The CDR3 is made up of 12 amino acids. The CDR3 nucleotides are TGTGCCAGCAGTGACCTGTTGGGCGAGCAGTACTTC. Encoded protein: CASSDLLGEQYF.

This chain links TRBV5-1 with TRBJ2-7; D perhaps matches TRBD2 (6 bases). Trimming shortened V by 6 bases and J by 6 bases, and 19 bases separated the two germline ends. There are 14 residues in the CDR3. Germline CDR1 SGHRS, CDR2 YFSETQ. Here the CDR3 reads CASMSPTSPGEQYF. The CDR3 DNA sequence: TGCGCCAGCATGTCCCCAACTAGCCCGGGCGAGCAGTACTTC.

The DNA for the CDR3 is TGTGCCAGCAGCGTACCAGGTGGGGTCTATGGCTACACCTTC. It codes for CASSVPGGVYGYTF. The chain uses TRBV9 and TRBJ1-2; D is ambiguous. This CDR3 spans 14 amino acids. Trimming stripped 1 base from V and 4 bases from J, with 11 bases between. Germline loops: CDR1 SGDLS, CDR2 YYNGEE.

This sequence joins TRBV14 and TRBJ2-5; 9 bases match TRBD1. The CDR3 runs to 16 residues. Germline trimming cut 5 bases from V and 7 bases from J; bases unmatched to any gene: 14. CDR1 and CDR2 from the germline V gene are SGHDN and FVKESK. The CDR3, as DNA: TGTGCCAGCAGCGCGCAGGGGACAGGGTTCATGGTGACCCAGTACTTC. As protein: CASSAQGTGFMVTQYF.

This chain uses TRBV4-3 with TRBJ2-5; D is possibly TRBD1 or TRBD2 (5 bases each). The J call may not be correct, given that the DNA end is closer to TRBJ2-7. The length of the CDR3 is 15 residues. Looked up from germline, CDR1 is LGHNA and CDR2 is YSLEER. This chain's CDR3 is CASSQEFAGSYEQYF. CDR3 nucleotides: TGCGCCAGCAGCCAAGAATTCGCAGGGAGCTACGAGCAGTACTTC.

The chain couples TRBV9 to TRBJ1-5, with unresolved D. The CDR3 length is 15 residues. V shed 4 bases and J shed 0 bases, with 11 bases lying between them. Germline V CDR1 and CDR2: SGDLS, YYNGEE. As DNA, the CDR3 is TGTGCCAGCAGCCTGACGGACTATAGCAATCAGCCCCAGCATTTT. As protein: CASSLTDYSNQPQHF.

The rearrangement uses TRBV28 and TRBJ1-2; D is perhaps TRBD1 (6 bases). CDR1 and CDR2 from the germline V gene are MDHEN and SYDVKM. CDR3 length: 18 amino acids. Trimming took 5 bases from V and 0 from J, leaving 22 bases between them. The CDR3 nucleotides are TGTGCCAGCAGTCCCGCACGAGGGGGGGCGGGACCTAACTATGGCTACACCTTC. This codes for CASSPARGGAGPNYGYTF.

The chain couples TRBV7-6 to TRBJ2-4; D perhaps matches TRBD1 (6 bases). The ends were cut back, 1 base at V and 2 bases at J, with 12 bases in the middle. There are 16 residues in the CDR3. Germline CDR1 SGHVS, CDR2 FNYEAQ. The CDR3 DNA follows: TGTGCCAGCAGCTTAGGAGGTCAGGGGACCAAAAACATTCAGTACTTC. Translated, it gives CASSLGGQGTKNIQYF.

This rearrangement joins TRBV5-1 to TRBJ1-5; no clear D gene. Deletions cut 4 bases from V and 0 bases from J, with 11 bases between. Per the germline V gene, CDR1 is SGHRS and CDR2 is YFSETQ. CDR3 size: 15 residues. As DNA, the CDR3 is TGCGCCAGCAGCCTCAGTTGGGGTAGCAATCAGCCCCAGCATTTT. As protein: CASSLSWGSNQPQHF.

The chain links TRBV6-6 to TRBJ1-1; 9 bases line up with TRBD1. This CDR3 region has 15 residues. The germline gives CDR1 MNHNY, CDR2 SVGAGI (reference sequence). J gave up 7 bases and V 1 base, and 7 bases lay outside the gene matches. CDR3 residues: CASSYLGQGLGEAFF. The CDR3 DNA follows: TGTGCCAGCAGTTACTTAGGACAGGGGCTGGGTGAAGCTTTCTTT.

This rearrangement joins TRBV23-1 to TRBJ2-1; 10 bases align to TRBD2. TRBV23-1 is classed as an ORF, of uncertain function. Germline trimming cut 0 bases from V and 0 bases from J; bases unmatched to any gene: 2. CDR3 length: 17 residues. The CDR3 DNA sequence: TGCGCCAGCAGTCAATCGGCTAGCGGGAGCTCCTACAATGAGCAGTTCTTC. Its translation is CASSQSASGSSYNEQFF.

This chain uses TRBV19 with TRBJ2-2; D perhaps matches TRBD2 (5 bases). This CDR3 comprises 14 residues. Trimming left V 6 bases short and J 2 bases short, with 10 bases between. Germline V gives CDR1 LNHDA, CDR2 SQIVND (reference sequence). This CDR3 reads CASRPDYNTGELFF. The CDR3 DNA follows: TGTGCCAGTAGGCCCGACTACAACACCGGGGAGCTGTTTTTT.

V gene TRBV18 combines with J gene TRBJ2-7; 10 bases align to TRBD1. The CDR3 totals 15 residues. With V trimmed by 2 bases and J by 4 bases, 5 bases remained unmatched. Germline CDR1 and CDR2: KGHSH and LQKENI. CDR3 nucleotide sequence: TGTGCCAGCTCACCAAGGGGACAGGGGACTTACGAGCAGTACTTC. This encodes CASSPRGQGTYEQYF.

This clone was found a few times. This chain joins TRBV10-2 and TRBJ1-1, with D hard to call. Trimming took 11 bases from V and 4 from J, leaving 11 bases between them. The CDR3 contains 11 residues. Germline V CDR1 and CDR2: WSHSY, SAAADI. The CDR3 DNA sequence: TGCGCCGCGTCTGAGGGCACTGAAGCTTTCTTT. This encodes CAASEGTEAFF.